This T cell receptor beta chain was sequenced in a study of shared clonotypes between healthy human individuals. Study details: The donor group consisted of two women and three men, aged 18 to 49. Study-level findings and limits: A handful of donors showed sharing of approximately 5% of naive CD4 clonotypes.

Worth noting for this clone: Its antigen is still unknown.

J lost 10 bases, V lost 1 base, and 8 bases had no gene match. Germline V lookup: CDR1 SGHRS, CDR2 YFSETQ. CDR3 length: 16 residues. Sequencing was performed with immunoSEQ multiplex PCR; in TCRdb, only in-frame clones are kept and a portion is missing. The sample lists 2,500,000 or so clones, 92% occurring once. V usage is TRBV5-1 and J usage is TRBJ2-3, with 14 bases lining up with TRBD2. The TCR sequence derives from a young man in good health. Some clones in this sample may be carry-over from other donors' samples. The sequencing sample was made of naive CD4+ T cells from PBMCs. Subset reported: CD45RA+ positively selected. CDR3 region: CASSLPTSGRAGAQYF. The CDR3 nucleotides read TGCGCCAGCAGCTTGCCGACTAGCGGGAGGGCCGGGGCGCAGTATTTT.